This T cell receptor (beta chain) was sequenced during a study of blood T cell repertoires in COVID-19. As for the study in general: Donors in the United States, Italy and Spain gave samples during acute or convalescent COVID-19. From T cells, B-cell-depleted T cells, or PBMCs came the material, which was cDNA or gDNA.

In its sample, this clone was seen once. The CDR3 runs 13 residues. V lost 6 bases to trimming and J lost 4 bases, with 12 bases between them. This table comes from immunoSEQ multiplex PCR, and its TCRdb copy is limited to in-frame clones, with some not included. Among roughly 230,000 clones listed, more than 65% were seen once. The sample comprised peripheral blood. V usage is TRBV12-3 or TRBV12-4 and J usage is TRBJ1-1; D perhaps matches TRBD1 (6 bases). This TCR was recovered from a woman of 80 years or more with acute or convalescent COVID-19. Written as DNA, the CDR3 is TGTGCCAGCAGCCAGGGGTCTGGCACTGAAGCTTTCTTT. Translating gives CASSQGSGTEAFF.